What follows are 26 T cell receptor beta chains derived from one specimen sequenced in a study of blood T cell repertoires in COVID-19. The assay was immunoSEQ multiplex PCR, and TCRdb's table has in-frame clones only and misses some. The sample lists 450,000 to 500,000 clones; 80% to 90% were seen once. Sequencing was done on a sample of peripheral blood. These receptors all stem from a human donor in a cohort sampled during active COVID-19.

This chain uses TRBV27 with TRBJ2-5; D is uncertain. Germline V gene sequence: CDR1 MNHEY, CDR2 SMNVEV (reference sequence). V was clipped by 5 bases and J by 4 bases, with 23 bases between them. The CDR3 has 17 amino acids. CDR3 sequence: CASSRLYGITVGETQYF. CDR3 nucleotide sequence: TGTGCCAGCAGTCGCCTATACGGCATCACAGTAGGAGAGACCCAGTACTTC.

In this sample, this clone turned up many times. The chain employs TRBV19 and TRBJ1-2; no clear D gene. Germline V gives CDR1 LNHDA, CDR2 SQIVND (reference sequence). V was pared by 7 bases and J by 7 bases, with 22 bases between. This CDR3 is built from 15 residues. This CDR3 is CASMEVGRIVSGYTF. DNA for the CDR3: TGTGCCAGTATGGAGGTCGGACGGATTGTCTCTGGCTACACCTTC.

The chain recombines TRBV6-2 or TRBV6-3 with TRBJ2-1; a possible D gene is TRBD1 (5 bases). Germline CDR1 MNHEY, CDR2 SVGEGT. This CDR3 comprises 17 residues. With 2 bases removed from V and 1 base from J, the gap between germline ends came to 15 bases. The CDR3 loop is CASSYTPLGVSYNEQFF. DNA for the CDR3: TGTGCCAGCAGTTACACACCCCTAGGGGTTTCCTACAATGAGCAGTTCTTC.

This chain uses TRBV27 with TRBJ2-5; 8 bases line up with TRBD1. The CDR3 has 16 residues. The trim removed 3 bases at V and 6 bases at J, leaving 12 bases unmatched. The germline gives CDR1 MNHEY, CDR2 SMNVEV (reference sequence). Written as DNA, the CDR3 is TGTGCCAGCAGTTTCCGCGGACAGGGAGGTCTGAAGACCCAGTACTTC. It codes for CASSFRGQGGLKTQYF.

The chain links TRBV18 to TRBJ1-4; possible D gene TRBD1, 5 bases. The V and J ends lost 6 bases and 5 bases respectively, with 13 bases between them. Germline V CDR1 and CDR2: KGHSH, LQKENI. The CDR3 has 14 amino acids. In DNA, the CDR3 is TGTGCCAGCTCGCCCGGGACTCAGAATGAAAAACTGTTTTTT. It translates to CASSPGTQNEKLFF.

The rearrangement uses TRBV5-1 and TRBJ2-1, with TRBD2 matching 14 bases. V shed 2 bases, J shed 15 bases, and the junction held 10 bases outside the gene matches. Germline V lookup: CDR1 SGHRS, CDR2 YFSETQ. This CDR3 has 15 amino acids. The CDR3 spells CASSFVRGTSGSLFF. CDR3 in DNA: TGCGCCAGCAGCTTCGTTCGGGGGACTAGCGGGAGTCTGTTCTTC.

This sequence joins TRBV6-5 and TRBJ2-7; 8 bases agree with TRBD1. The J segment lost 12 bases and the V segment lost 6 bases, leaving 16 bases of the junction unmatched. The CDR3 is made up of 14 amino acids. Germline lookup yields CDR1 MNHEY and CDR2 SVGAGI. CDR3 sequence (DNA): TGTGCCAGCAGATTAAGGACAGGGTCGCCTCAGCGGTACTTC. As protein: CASRLRTGSPQRYF.

The chain employs TRBV5-1 and TRBJ1-1; TRBD1 might be the D (5 bases). This CDR3 has 14 residues. Trimming cost V 0 bases and J 5 bases, with 11 bases left between them. The germline V gene encodes CDR1 SGHRS and CDR2 YFSETQ. DNA for the CDR3: TGCGCCAGCAGCTTGGCCGGGGGGAAAACTGAAGCTTTCTTT. Its protein product is CASSLAGGKTEAFF.

The V gene is TRBV2, the J gene TRBJ1-1; weak D call: TRBD1 (6 bases). Germline lookup yields CDR1 SNHLY and CDR2 FYNNEI. Trimming left V 7 bases short and J 7 bases short, with 13 bases between. The length of the CDR3 is 12 residues. The CDR3 DNA reads as TGTGCCAGCAACCCGGACAGCAGTGAAGCTTTCTTT. This encodes CASNPDSSEAFF. The full variable domain, in which reference TRBV2 and TRBJ1-1 provide the parts outside the CDR3, is EPEVTQTPSHQVTQMGQEVILRCVPISNHLYFYWYRQILGQKVEFLVSFYNNEISEKSEIFDDQFSVERPDGSNFTLKIRSTKLEDSAMYFCASNPDSSEAFFGQGTRLTVV.

DNA for the CDR3: TGTGCCAGCAGTGACTCTCCGACAGGGATGGATTCACCCCTCCACTTT. The encoded protein is CASSDSPTGMDSPLHF. The rearrangement joins TRBV6-4 to TRBJ1-6, with 7 bases identical to TRBD1. From germline, CDR1 is MRHNA and CDR2 SNTAGT. The CDR3 has 16 residues. V lost 0 bases to trimming and J lost 8 bases; unmatched junction nucleotides: 7.

The chain is built from TRBV19 and TRBJ1-4; 7 positions match TRBD1. The CDR3 is 13 amino acids. Trimming at V came to 10 bases and at J to 8 bases, leaving 10 bases not matched to a gene. CDR1 and CDR2 from the germline V gene are LNHDA and SQIVND (reference sequence). CDR3 sequence (DNA): TGTGCCACCAGAGACAGGGTCTTCGAAAAACTGTTTTTT. Protein sequence: CATRDRVFEKLFF.

The gene calls are TRBV10-3 and TRBJ2-4, with D maybe TRBD1 (5 bases). The V and J ends lost 4 bases and 9 bases respectively, with 13 bases between them. The germline V gene has CDR1 ENHRY and CDR2 SYGVKD. The CDR3 contains 13 residues. The CDR3 DNA sequence: TGTGCCATCAGTGGTGTGGACATCAGCATTCAGTACTTC. This translates into CAISGVDISIQYF.

The chain employs TRBV19 and TRBJ2-1; 9 bases agree with TRBD1. The CDR3 runs to 14 residues. V trimming: 4 bases; J trimming: 9 bases; junction bases outside the gene matches: 7. In germline, CDR1 is LNHDA, CDR2 SQIVND (reference sequence). The CDR3 coding sequence is TGTGCCAGTAGTACTCCGGGACAGGGAACTGAGCAGTTCTTC. It specifies CASSTPGQGTEQFF.

This rearrangement joins TRBV6-5 to TRBJ1-4; 8 bases align to TRBD1. The CDR3 has 14 residues. Germline assignment: CDR1 MNHEY and CDR2 SVGAGI. Germline trimming cut 4 bases from V and 8 bases from J; bases unmatched to any gene: 6. The CDR3 DNA sequence: TGTGCCAGCAGTTCGACAGGGGTGGGAGAAAAACTGTTTTTT. This encodes CASSSTGVGEKLFF.

V is TRBV14 and J is TRBJ2-3; 11 bases are shared with TRBD2. V lost 2 bases, J lost 2 bases, and 9 bases stayed unmatched. CDR1 and CDR2 (germline): SGHDN, FVKESK. The CDR3 covers 18 residues. This CDR3 is CASSQSGGLAGFTDTQYF. The CDR3 DNA is TGTGCCAGCAGCCAATCCGGTGGACTAGCGGGCTTCACAGATACGCAGTATTTT.

The chain links TRBV21-1 to TRBJ2-1; the D call of TRBD1 is as the table states it, not checked on the DNA. TRBV21-1 is labeled a pseudogene. The length of the CDR3 is 15 residues. DNA of the CDR3: TGTGCCAGCAATCCCAGGGGGACTCGATACAATGAGCAGTTCTTC. Amino acid sequence: CASNPRGTRYNEQFF.

The chain links TRBV5-1 to TRBJ1-2; 9 nucleotides match TRBD1. Germline V gene data show CDR1 as SGHRS and CDR2 as YFSETQ. Unmatched junction bases numbered 3, after V lost 4 bases and J lost 8 bases. The CDR3 runs to 12 residues. In DNA form, the CDR3 reads TGCGCCAGCAGCCCGACAGGGGGAGGCTACACCTTC. Encoded protein: CASSPTGGGYTF.

The chain employs TRBV30 and TRBJ1-6; D may be TRBD1 (5 bases). Germline CDR1 and CDR2: GTSNPN and SVGIG (reference sequence). CDR3 length: 16 residues. V was shortened by 2 bases and J by 5 bases, with 16 bases between the two germline ends. The CDR3 DNA is TGTGCCTGGAGTAAGGGGCAACTTCCGGATAATTCACCCCTCCACTTT. It specifies CAWSKGQLPDNSPLHF.

This sequence joins TRBV7-2 and TRBJ1-3; D gene uncertain. V dropped 5 bases and J dropped 0 bases, with 8 bases sitting between them. Germline values: CDR1 SGHTA, CDR2 FQGNSA. There are 14 residues in the CDR3. CDR3 loop: CASSPNFSGNTIYF. In DNA, the CDR3 is TGTGCCAGCAGCCCTAATTTCTCTGGAAACACCATATATTTT.

This clone was seen only once. The chain has TRBV7-3 and TRBJ2-3; D uncertain. V lost 0 bases and J 3 bases, leaving 7 bases between the germline ends. Per the germline V gene, CDR1 is SGHTA and CDR2 is FQGTGA. The CDR3 covers 14 residues. The CDR3 loop is CASSLTAQTDTQYF. The CDR3 DNA reads as TGTGCCAGCAGCTTAACGGCCCAAACAGATACGCAGTATTTT.

This chain connects TRBV30 to TRBJ2-7, with D possibly being TRBD1 (6 bases). The V end lost 2 bases, the J end lost 4 bases, and 6 bases lay between the germline ends. Germline V CDR1 and CDR2: GTSNPN, SVGIG (reference sequence). The CDR3 is 11 amino acids. CDR3 bases: TGTGCCTGGAGTACAGGGTACGAGCAGTACTTC. Translated: CAWSTGYEQYF.

The chain is built from TRBV6-5 and TRBJ2-7; D ambiguous. Germline V gene lookup returns CDR1 MNHEY and CDR2 SVGAGI. The CDR3 extends over 11 amino acids. Trimming took off 4 bases at V and 2 bases at J, with 3 bases between the two ends. In nucleotides, the CDR3 is TGTGCCAGCAGTTCTCCCTACGAGCAGTACTTC. This encodes CASSSPYEQYF.

The chain recombines TRBV7-6 with TRBJ1-1; weak D call: TRBD1 (5 bases). CDR3 length: 15 amino acids. The germline CDR1 and CDR2 sequences are SGHVS and FNYEAQ. Trimming took 11 bases from V and 3 from J, leaving 22 bases between them. CDR3: CAARETPRGYTEAFF. CDR3 bases: TGTGCCGCCAGGGAAACGCCCCGGGGGTACACTGAAGCTTTCTTT. Supplemented by reference TRBV7-6 and TRBJ1-1, the full variable domain reads GAGVSQSPRYKVTKRGQDVALRCDPISGHVSLYWYRQALGQGPEFLTYFNYEAQQDKSGLPNDRFSAERPEGSISTLTIQRTEQRDSAMYRCAARETPRGYTEAFFGQGTRLTVV.

With regard to this clone: The sample carries other DNA sequences with the same CDR3. The chain has TRBV5-5 and TRBJ2-2; D uncertain. V was cut by 0 bases and J by 3 bases, with 9 bases left in between. The CDR3 runs to 15 residues. CDR1 and CDR2 from the germline V gene are SGHKS and YYEKEE (reference sequence). CDR3 in amino acids: CASSLELPYTGELFF. Written as DNA, the CDR3 is TGTGCCAGCAGCTTGGAACTACCTTACACCGGGGAGCTGTTTTTT.

The V gene is TRBV7-3, the J gene TRBJ1-1; 10 bases map to TRBD1. The CDR3 runs 16 residues. The trim removed 5 bases at V and 0 bases at J, leaving 6 bases unmatched. Germline CDR1 reads SGHTA; CDR2 reads FQGTGA. The CDR3 DNA sequence: TGTGCCAGCAGCCTCCGGGACAGGGGAGTGAACACTGAAGCTTTCTTT. It codes for CASSLRDRGVNTEAFF.

The V call is TRBV30, the J call TRBJ2-2; TRBD1 matches 7 bases. Germline V gene sequence: CDR1 GTSNPN, CDR2 SVGIG (reference sequence). V dropped 2 bases and J dropped 4; count of bases not matched to a gene: 16. The CDR3 has 18 residues. The CDR3 coding sequence is TGTGCCTGGAGTCCTCCGGGACAGAGCCAAGTAACCACCGGGGAGCTGTTTTTT. Translated, it gives CAWSPPGQSQVTTGELFF.